This entry concerns a single T cell receptor beta chain. The sample originates from a study of blood T cell repertoires in COVID-19. Study context: Italy, Spain and the United States were the sources of the convalescent and acute COVID-19 samples. In each case, the material was cDNA or gDNA derived from T cells, B-cell-depleted T cells, or PBMCs.

Authors' data handling: Estimation of nucleated cell counts relied on the amplification of reference gene primers. Method: immunoSEQ multiplex PCR; TCRdb's copy keeps in-frame clones and lacks some. V and J calls and clone size are given by that table; D and trimming were obtained from the DNA. The data show some 110,000 clones, just under 85% seen once. Germline trimming cut 2 bases from V and 7 bases from J; bases unmatched to any gene: 7. In germline, CDR1 is MNHEY, CDR2 SMNVEV (reference sequence). The CDR3 totals 15 residues. This receptor was identified in a man in his 70s with active or convalescent COVID-19. The sequenced sample was peripheral blood. The chain recombines TRBV27 with TRBJ1-2; 10 bases line up with TRBD1. For the CDR3, the DNA is TGTGCCAGCAGTTTAAATGTGGGACAGGGGCTTGGCTACACCTTC. This translates into CASSLNVGQGLGYTF.